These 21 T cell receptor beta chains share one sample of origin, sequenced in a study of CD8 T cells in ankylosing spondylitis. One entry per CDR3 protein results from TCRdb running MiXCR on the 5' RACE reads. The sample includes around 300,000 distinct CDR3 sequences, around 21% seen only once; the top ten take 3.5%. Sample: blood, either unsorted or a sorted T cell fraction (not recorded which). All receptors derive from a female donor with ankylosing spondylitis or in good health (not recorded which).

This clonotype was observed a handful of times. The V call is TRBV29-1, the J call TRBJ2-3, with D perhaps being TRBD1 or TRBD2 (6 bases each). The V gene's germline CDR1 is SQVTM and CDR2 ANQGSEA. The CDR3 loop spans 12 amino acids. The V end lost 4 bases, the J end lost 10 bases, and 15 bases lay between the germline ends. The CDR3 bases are TGCAGCGTTGGGGGGGCCAGCGGACCGCAGTATTTT. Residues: CSVGGASGPQYF.

The CDR3 sequence is CASSLAGREGRDEQYF. CDR3 sequence (DNA): TGCGCCAGCAGCTTGGCGGGTCGGGAGGGCCGCGACGAGCAGTACTTC. The gene calls are TRBV5-1 and TRBJ2-7; 8 bases map to TRBD2. Germline V CDR1 and CDR2: SGHRS, YFSETQ. Unmatched junction bases numbered 10, after V lost 0 bases and J lost 5 bases. This CDR3 comprises 16 residues.

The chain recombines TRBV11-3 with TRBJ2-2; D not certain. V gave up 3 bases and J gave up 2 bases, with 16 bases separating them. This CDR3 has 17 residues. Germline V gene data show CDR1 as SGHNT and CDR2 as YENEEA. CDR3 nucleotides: TGTGCCAGCAGCTTTACCGCTAGTTCCCAAAACACCGGGGAGCTGTTTTTT. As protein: CASSFTASSQNTGELFF.

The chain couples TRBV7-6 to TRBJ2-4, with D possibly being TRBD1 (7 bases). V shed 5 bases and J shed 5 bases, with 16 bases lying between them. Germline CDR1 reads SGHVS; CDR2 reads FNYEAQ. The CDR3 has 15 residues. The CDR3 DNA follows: TGTGCCAGCAGCCCCGGTGGAGGGGGCCAAAACATTCAGTACTTC. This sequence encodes CASSPGGGGQNIQYF.

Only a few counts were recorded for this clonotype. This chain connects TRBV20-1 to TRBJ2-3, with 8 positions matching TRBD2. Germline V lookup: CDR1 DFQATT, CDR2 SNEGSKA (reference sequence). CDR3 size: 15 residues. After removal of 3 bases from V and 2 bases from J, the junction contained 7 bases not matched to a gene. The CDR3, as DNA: TGCAGTGCTAGGGGGGTAGCGGGAAACACAGATACGCAGTATTTT. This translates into CSARGVAGNTDTQYF.

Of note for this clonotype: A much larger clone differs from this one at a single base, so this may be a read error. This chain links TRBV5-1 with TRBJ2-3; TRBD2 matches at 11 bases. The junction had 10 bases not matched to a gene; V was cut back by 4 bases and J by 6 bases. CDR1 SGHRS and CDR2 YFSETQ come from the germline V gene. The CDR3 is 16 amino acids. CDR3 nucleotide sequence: TGCGCCAGCAGCGGACTACTAGCGGGAGTGGTCGATACGCAGTATTTT. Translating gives CASSGLLAGVVDTQYF.

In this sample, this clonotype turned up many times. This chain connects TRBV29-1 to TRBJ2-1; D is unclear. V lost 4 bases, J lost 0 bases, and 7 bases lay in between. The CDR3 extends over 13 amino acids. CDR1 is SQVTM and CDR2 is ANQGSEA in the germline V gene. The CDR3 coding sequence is TGCAGCGTTGGTCTGCTCTCCTACAATGAGCAGTTCTTC. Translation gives CSVGLLSYNEQFF.

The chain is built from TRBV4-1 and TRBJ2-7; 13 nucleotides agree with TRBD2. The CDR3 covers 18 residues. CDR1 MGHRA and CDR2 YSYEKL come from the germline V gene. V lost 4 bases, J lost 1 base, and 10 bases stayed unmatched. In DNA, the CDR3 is TGCGCCAGCAGCCTTGGACTAGCGGGAGCCCCTCCATCCTACGAGCAGTACTTC. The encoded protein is CASSLGLAGAPPSYEQYF.

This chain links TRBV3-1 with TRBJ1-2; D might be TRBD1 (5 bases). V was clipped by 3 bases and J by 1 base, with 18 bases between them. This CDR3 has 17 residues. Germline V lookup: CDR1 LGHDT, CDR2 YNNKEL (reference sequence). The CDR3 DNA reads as TGTGCCAGCAGCCAGCAATTCGGGGCAGGGCGTAACTATGGCTACACCTTC. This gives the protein CASSQQFGAGRNYGYTF. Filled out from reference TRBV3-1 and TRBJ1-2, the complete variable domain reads DTAVSQTPKYLVTQMGNDKSIKCEQNLGHDTMYWYKQDSKKFLKIMFSYNNKELIINETVPNRFSPKSPDKAHLNLHINSLELGDSAVYFCASSQQFGAGRNYGYTFGSGTRLTVV.

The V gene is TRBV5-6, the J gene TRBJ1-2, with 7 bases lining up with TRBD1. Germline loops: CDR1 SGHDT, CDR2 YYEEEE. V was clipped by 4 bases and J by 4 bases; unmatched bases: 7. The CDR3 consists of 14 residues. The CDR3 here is CASSVNRGGYGYTF. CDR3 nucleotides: TGTGCCAGCAGCGTGAACAGGGGTGGCTATGGCTACACCTTC.

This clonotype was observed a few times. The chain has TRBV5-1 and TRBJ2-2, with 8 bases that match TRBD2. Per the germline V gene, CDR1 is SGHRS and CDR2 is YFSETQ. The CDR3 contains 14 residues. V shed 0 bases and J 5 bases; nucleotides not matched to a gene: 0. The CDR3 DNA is TGCGCCAGCAGCTTGGCTAGCGGGACCGGGGAGCTGTTTTTT. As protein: CASSLASGTGELFF.

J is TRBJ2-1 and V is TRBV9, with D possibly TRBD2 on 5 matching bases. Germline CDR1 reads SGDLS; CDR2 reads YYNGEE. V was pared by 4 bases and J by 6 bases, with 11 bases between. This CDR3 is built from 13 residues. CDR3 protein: CASSPGWANEQFF. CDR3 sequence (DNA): TGTGCCAGCAGCCCGGGGTGGGCCAATGAGCAGTTCTTC.

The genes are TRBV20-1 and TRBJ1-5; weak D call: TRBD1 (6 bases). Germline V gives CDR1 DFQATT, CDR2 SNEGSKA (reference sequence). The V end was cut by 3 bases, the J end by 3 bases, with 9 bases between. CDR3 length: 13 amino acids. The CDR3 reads CSARDRLNQPQHF. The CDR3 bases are TGCAGTGCTAGGGACAGACTCAATCAGCCCCAGCATTTT.

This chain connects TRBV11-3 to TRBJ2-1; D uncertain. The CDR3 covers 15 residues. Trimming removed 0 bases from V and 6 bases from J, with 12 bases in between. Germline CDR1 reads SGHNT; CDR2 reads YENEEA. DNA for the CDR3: TGTGCCAGCAGCTTAGACCCTAGGGTTGGCAATGAGCAGTTCTTC. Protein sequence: CASSLDPRVGNEQFF.

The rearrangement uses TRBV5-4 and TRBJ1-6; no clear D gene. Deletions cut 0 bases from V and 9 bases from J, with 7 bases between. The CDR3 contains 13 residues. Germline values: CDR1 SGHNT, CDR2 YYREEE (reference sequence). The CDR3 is CASSLEGGSPLHF. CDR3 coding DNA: TGTGCCAGCAGCTTGGAGGGTGGTTCACCCCTCCACTTT. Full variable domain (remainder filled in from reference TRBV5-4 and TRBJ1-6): ETGVTQSPTHLIKTRGQQVTLRCSSQSGHNTVSWYQQALGQGPQFIFQYYREEENGRGNFPPRFSGLQFPNYSSELNVNALELDDSALYLCASSLEGGSPLHFGNGTRLTVT.

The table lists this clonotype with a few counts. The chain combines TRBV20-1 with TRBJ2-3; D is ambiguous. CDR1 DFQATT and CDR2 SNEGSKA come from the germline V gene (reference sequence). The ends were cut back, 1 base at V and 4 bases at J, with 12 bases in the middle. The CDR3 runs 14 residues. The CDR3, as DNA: TGCAGTGCTAGAGGACCATATGACCCAGATACGCAGTATTTT. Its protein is CSARGPYDPDTQYF.

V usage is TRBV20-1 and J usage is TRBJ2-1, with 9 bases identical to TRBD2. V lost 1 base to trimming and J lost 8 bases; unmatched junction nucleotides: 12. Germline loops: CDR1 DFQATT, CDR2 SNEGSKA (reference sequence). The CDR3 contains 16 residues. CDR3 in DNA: TGCAGTGCTAGAGGGAGAGGGGCTAGCGGGGCTCATGAGCAGTTCTTC. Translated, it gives CSARGRGASGAHEQFF.

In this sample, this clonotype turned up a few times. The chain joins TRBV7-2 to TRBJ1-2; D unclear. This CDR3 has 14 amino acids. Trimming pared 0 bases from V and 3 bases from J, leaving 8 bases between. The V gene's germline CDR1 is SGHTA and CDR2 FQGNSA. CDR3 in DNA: TGTGCCAGCAGCTTAGCAGGGAGTGACTATGGCTACACCTTC. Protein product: CASSLAGSDYGYTF.

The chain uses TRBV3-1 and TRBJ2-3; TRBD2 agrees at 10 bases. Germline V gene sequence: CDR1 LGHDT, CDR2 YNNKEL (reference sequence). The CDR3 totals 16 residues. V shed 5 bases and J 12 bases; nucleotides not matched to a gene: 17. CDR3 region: CASSLEASGRGRGQYF. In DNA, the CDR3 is TGTGCCAGCAGCTTAGAGGCTAGCGGGAGAGGAAGGGGTCAGTATTTT.

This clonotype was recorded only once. The CDR3 protein is CASSDRPFSNEQFF. The CDR3 nucleotides read TGTGCCAGCAGCGACAGGCCATTTTCCAATGAGCAGTTCTTC. The chain carries TRBV7-3 and TRBJ2-1, with D possibly being TRBD1 (6 bases). CDR3 length: 14 amino acids. The V end was cut by 5 bases, the J end by 6 bases, with 14 bases between. Germline CDR1 reads SGHTA; CDR2 reads FQGTGA.

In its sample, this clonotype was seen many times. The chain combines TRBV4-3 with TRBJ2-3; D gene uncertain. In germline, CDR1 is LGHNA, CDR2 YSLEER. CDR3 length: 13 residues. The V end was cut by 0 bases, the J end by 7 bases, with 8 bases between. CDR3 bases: TGCGCCAGCAGCCAAGATAACCGGAATACGCAGTATTTT. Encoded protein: CASSQDNRNTQYF.